Shown below are 20 T cell receptor beta chains from a single sample sequenced in a study of tumor and adjacent non-tumor tissue in lung cancer. The library came from three nested PCR rounds adapted from ARM-PCR protocols. TCRdb redid the calling of the multiplex PCR reads with MiXCR, one entry per CDR3 protein. The table shows 55,000 to 65,000 distinct CDR3 sequences, with more than 55% occurring only once. No cell sorting was done before RNA was extracted from the tissue. This non-tumor lung sample came from over 3 cm beyond the tumor edge. Sequencing was done on a sample of distant non-tumor lung tissue. The origin of the receptors is a man between 65 and 79 years old with non-small cell lung cancer.

In this sample, this clonotype turned up many times. The chain links TRBV5-1 to TRBJ2-3; D may correspond to TRBD1 or TRBD2 (6 bases each). The CDR3 runs 14 residues. V lost 4 bases and J lost 4, with 13 bases in between. The germline gives CDR1 SGHRS, CDR2 YFSETQ. The CDR3: CASSLQGRSDTQYF. The CDR3 DNA is TGCGCCAGCAGCCTTCAGGGGAGGTCAGATACGCAGTATTTT.

This clonotype turned up a few times. The junction does not match germline at one end; this may be a read error. The CDR3 loop reads CSVEEEVGVYSGANILTF. CDR3 DNA sequence: TGCAGCGTTGAGGAAGAGGTAGGGGTTTACTCTGGGGCCAACATCCTGACTTTC. The chain has TRBV29-1 and TRBJ2-6, with D perhaps TRBD1 (5 bases). The CDR3 is 18 residues long. Looked up from germline, CDR1 is SQVTM and CDR2 is ANQGSEA.

V is TRBV5-6 and J is TRBJ1-6; the D gene is possibly TRBD1 (5 bases). The CDR3 totals 16 residues. The germline CDR1 and CDR2 sequences are SGHDT and YYEEEE. Trimming took 6 bases from V and 4 from J, leaving 17 bases between them. The CDR3 reads CASNYPGAPYNSPLHF. In DNA form, the CDR3 reads TGTGCCAGCAACTACCCCGGGGCGCCATATAATTCACCCCTCCACTTT.

This chain uses TRBV7-6 with TRBJ2-7; D gene uncertain. The CDR3 totals 14 residues. V was cut by 1 base and J by 0 bases, with 7 bases left in between. CDR1 and CDR2 (germline): SGHVS, FNYEAQ. The CDR3 spells CASSLGRTSYEQYF. The CDR3 DNA reads as TGTGCCAGCAGCTTAGGGCGCACCTCCTACGAGCAGTACTTC.

This clonotype has only one observation. A much larger clone lies one base from this, so it may be a read error. This rearrangement joins TRBV12-3 or TRBV12-4 to TRBJ2-1, with 13 bases matching TRBD2. The CDR3 covers 16 residues. This chain's CDR3 is CASSLAGLAGSNERFF. CDR3 sequence (DNA): TGTGCCAGCAGTTTAGCGGGACTAGCGGGATCCAATGAGCGGTTCTTC.

Comments on this clonotype: At one end, the junction sequence differs from germline, possibly due to a read error. J is TRBJ1-1 and V is TRBV6-5, with 10 bases matching TRBD1. Germline CDR1 MNHEY, CDR2 SVGAGI. CDR3 length equals 14 residues. The CDR3 coding sequence is TGTGCCAGCAGATGGACAGGGGGATTCACTGAAGCCTTCTTT. This translates into CASRWTGGFTEAFF.

To note about this clonotype: Germline is not matched at one junction end, which may reflect a read error. V is TRBV6-5 and J is TRBJ1-5; 9 bases are shared with TRBD1. The germline V gene encodes CDR1 MNHEY and CDR2 SVGAGI. This CDR3 spans 16 amino acids. Here the CDR3 reads CASNRGTGKENQHQHF. The CDR3 DNA follows: TGTGCCAGCAACCGCGGGACAGGGAAAGAGAATCAGCACCAGCATTTT.

Comment on this clonotype: Germline is not matched at one junction end, which may reflect a read error. The rearrangement links TRBV10-1 to TRBJ2-1; TRBD1 matches 8 bases. This CDR3 contains 14 residues. Germline values: CDR1 WNHNN, CDR2 SYGVQD (reference sequence). DNA for the CDR3: TGCGCCATAGCCGGGACAGGCCTCTACAATGAGCTGTTCTTC. This gives the protein CAIAGTGLYNELFF.

In regard to this clonotype: As the CDR3 is not closed by the conserved phenylalanine or tryptophan, this likely results from a read error. This chain joins TRBV11-1 and TRBJ2-1; TRBD1 agrees at 7 bases. Germline assignment: CDR1 SGHAT and CDR2 FQDESV (reference sequence). The CDR3 covers 14 residues. The CDR3 bases are TGTGCCTGCAGCCCCCGAACAGGGGTGGATGAGCAGTTCTTA. Encoded protein: CACSPRTGVDEQFL.

On this clonotype: An end of the junction does not agree with germline; a read error may underlie this. The chain links TRBV11-2 to TRBJ2-7; D unclear. From germline, CDR1 is SGHAT and CDR2 FQNNGV. The CDR3 extends over 16 amino acids. The CDR3 DNA reads as TGTGCCAGCAGCTCCCCCCTTGGGCGAGAACTCTACGAGGAGTACTTC. This sequence encodes CASSSPLGRELYEEYF.

Turning to this clonotype: Its ends do not fully match the called genes, so a read error is possible. This chain joins TRBV7-9 and TRBJ1-2; possibly TRBD1 for D (6 bases). This CDR3 region has 15 residues. Looked up from germline, CDR1 is SEHNR and CDR2 is FQNEAQ (reference sequence). CDR3: CACSLATDSMNVYTF. In DNA, the CDR3 is TGTGCCTGCAGCTTAGCTACGGACAGCATGAATGTCTACACCTTC.

About this clonotype itself: Given the absence of the conserved phenylalanine or tryptophan at the CDR3 end, a read error is likely. The DNA is omitted, as the CDR3 cannot be located on it reliably, and the CDR3 follows TCRdb's listing. V usage is TRBV29-1 and J usage is TRBJ1-1. Per germline, CDR1 SQVTM and CDR2 ANQGSEA. Ends included, the CDR3 has 13 residues. CDR3 region: CGVVRTPNTEVFS.

With regard to this clonotype: The junction shows a germline mismatch at one end, possibly a read error. V usage is TRBV10-3 and J usage is TRBJ1-2; D unclear. This CDR3 spans 13 amino acids. Per the germline V gene, CDR1 is ENHRY and CDR2 is SYGVKD. CDR3 loop: CAISVSLAHGYTF. In DNA, the CDR3 is TGTGCCATCAGTGTGTCCCTTGCCCATGGCTACACCTTT.

This clonotype was seen at least ten times. This chain joins TRBV10-1 and TRBJ2-2, with a tentative D call TRBD2 (6 bases). The CDR3 length is 14 residues. The germline gives CDR1 WNHNN, CDR2 SYGVQD (reference sequence). V gave up 7 bases and J gave up 3 bases, with 12 bases separating them. This CDR3 is CASTPGLYTGELFF. The CDR3 bases are TGCGCCAGCACCCCGGGACTCTACACCGGGGAGCTGTTTTTT.

This clonotype was recorded a few times. This chain joins TRBV29-1 and TRBJ2-7; no reliable D call. The germline V and J ends were trimmed by 6 bases and 9 bases, with 15 bases remaining between them. The length of the CDR3 is 11 residues. Germline CDR1 SQVTM, CDR2 ANQGSEA. For the CDR3, the DNA is TGCAGCGTAATCGGAGCTGGCGTGCAGTACTTC. This encodes CSVIGAGVQYF.

V is TRBV20-1 and J is TRBJ1-1; 8 bases match TRBD1. This CDR3 comprises 14 residues. With 5 bases clipped from V and 1 base from J, the junction kept 6 bases outside the gene matches. Germline loops: CDR1 DFQATT, CDR2 SNEGSKA (reference sequence). This chain's CDR3 is CSAVRQGTNTEAFF. The CDR3 region has the DNA TGCAGTGCTGTCCGACAGGGGACGAACACTGAAGCTTTCTTT.

A word on this clonotype: One base away lies a much larger clone, so this may be a sequencing read error. V usage is TRBV7-9 and J usage is TRBJ2-2; D gene unclear. Germline V gene data show CDR1 as SEHNR and CDR2 as FQNEAQ (reference sequence). The CDR3 spans 12 residues. Trimming took 9 bases from V and 4 from J, leaving 9 bases between them. The CDR3 DNA reads TGTGCCAGTTGGGTCCGCACCGGGGAGCTGTTTTTT. As protein: CASWVRTGELFF.

Points on this clonotype: A much larger clone lies one base from this, so it may be a read error. The V and J genes are TRBV7-9 and TRBJ2-1; TRBD2 matches at 10 bases. The CDR3 has 16 residues. Per germline, CDR1 SEHNR and CDR2 FQNEAQ (reference sequence). This CDR3 is CANSSVKRGGLNEQFF. CDR3 nucleotide sequence: TGTGCCAACAGCTCCGTGAAGCGGGGGGGCCTCAATGAGCAGTTCTTC.

V and J are TRBV20-1 and TRBJ1-5; maybe TRBD1 (6 bases). V shed 5 bases and J shed 4 bases, with 24 bases lying between them. The germline V gene encodes CDR1 DFQATT and CDR2 SNEGSKA (reference sequence). The CDR3 runs to 17 residues. The CDR3 sequence: CSAPTRRGGPMNQPQHF. The CDR3, as DNA: TGCAGTGCTCCAACAAGACGGGGGGGCCCGATGAATCAGCCCCAGCATTTT.

With respect to this clonotype: The junction shows a germline mismatch at one end, possibly a read error. The CDR3 DNA follows: TGTACCAGCAGTGAAATGGCAGAGTCATATAGTGGCTGCACCTTC. It specifies CTSSEMAESYSGCTF. The V and J genes are TRBV6-1 and TRBJ1-2, with no clear D. Germline lookup yields CDR1 MNHNS and CDR2 SASEGT. CDR3 length: 15 amino acids.